The 27 T cell receptor beta chains in this list originate from one sample, sequenced in a study of blood T cell repertoires in COVID-19. The repertoire was sequenced with immunoSEQ multiplex PCR; TCRdb's copy has only in-frame clones and lacks some. The sample has around 400,000 clones, approximately 90% seen once. Sequenced input: PBMCs or T cells enriched from blood (not recorded which). These TCRs come from a woman in her forties who had been exposed to COVID-19.

The chain carries TRBV19 and TRBJ1-1; D may be TRBD1 (6 bases). Trimming took off 6 bases at V and 0 bases at J, with 17 bases between the two ends. Germline V lookup: CDR1 LNHDA, CDR2 SQIVND (reference sequence). There are 16 residues in the CDR3. The CDR3 sequence: CASRTSRGAVNTEAFF. The DNA of the CDR3 is TGTGCCAGTAGAACCTCTCGGGGGGCGGTGAACACTGAAGCTTTCTTT.

The chain uses TRBV10-1 and TRBJ2-1, with 8 bases fitting TRBD2. Germline CDR1 WNHNN, CDR2 SYGVQD (reference sequence). Losses at the gene ends were 4 bases for V and 6 bases for J; bases not matched to a gene: 5. The CDR3 length is 14 residues. The CDR3: CASSASGRGNEQFF. CDR3 in DNA: TGCGCCAGCAGTGCCAGCGGGAGAGGCAATGAGCAGTTCTTC.

The gene calls are TRBV3-1 (or the pseudogene TRBV3-2) and TRBJ1-4; 7 bases are a match to TRBD1. This CDR3 is 13 amino acids long. V shed 0 bases and J 16 bases; nucleotides not matched to a gene: 8. Germline CDR1 reads LGHDT; CDR2 reads YNNKEL (reference sequence). The CDR3 loop is CASSQENRGSTFF. In DNA, the CDR3 is TGTGCCAGCAGCCAAGAGAACAGGGGAAGTACGTTTTTT.

The chain joins TRBV14 to TRBJ2-7; 7 positions agree with TRBD1. CDR3 length equals 13 residues. CDR1 and CDR2 from the germline V gene are SGHDN and FVKESK. Trimming took 6 bases from V and 2 from J; bases not matched to a gene: 4. The CDR3 here is CASSAGGPYEQYF. The CDR3, as DNA: TGTGCCAGCAGTGCAGGGGGACCCTACGAGCAGTACTTC. The variable domain in full, completed from reference TRBV14 and TRBJ2-7, reads EAGVTQFPSHSVIEKGQTVTLRCDPISGHDNLYWYRRVMGKEIKFLLHFVKESKQDESGMPNNRFLAERTGGTYSTLKVQPAELEDSGVYFCASSAGGPYEQYFGPGTRLTVT.

The CDR3 loop reads CASRTTRWTEAFF. The CDR3 DNA reads as TGTGCCAGCAGGACGACTCGGTGGACTGAAGCTTTCTTT. V gene TRBV12-3 or TRBV12-4 combines with J gene TRBJ1-1; no firm D call. Trimming left V 6 bases short and J 5 bases short, with 13 bases between. The CDR3 runs 13 residues.

The chain has TRBV15 and TRBJ1-5, with a weak D call TRBD1 (5 bases). Germline V gene lookup returns CDR1 LNHNV and CDR2 YYDKDF (reference sequence). The V end lost 0 bases, the J end lost 10 bases, and 10 bases lay between the germline ends. The CDR3 covers 13 residues. CDR3 residues: CATSRDPGAPQHF. CDR3 nucleotide sequence: TGTGCCACCAGCAGAGATCCTGGGGCACCCCAGCATTTT.

The chain carries TRBV19 and TRBJ1-2; weak D call: TRBD1 (6 bases). Trimming pared 4 bases from V and 2 bases from J, leaving 20 bases between. CDR3 size: 17 residues. Germline loops: CDR1 LNHDA, CDR2 SQIVND (reference sequence). This CDR3 is CASSKDRVHLTNYGYTF. As DNA, the CDR3 is TGTGCCAGTAGTAAGGACAGAGTCCATTTGACGAACTATGGCTACACCTTC.

The rearrangement joins TRBV7-9 to TRBJ2-5; the D is unclear. This CDR3 has 13 residues. Looked up from germline, CDR1 is SEHNR and CDR2 is FQNEAQ (reference sequence). In DNA form, the CDR3 reads TGTGTTCTAGACTGGCGCCTAGAGGAGACCCAGTACTTC. Translating it yields CVLDWRLEETQYF.

The chain joins TRBV15 to TRBJ2-1, with TRBD2 matching 11 bases. Trimming took 5 bases from V and 6 from J; bases not matched to a gene: 15. The germline CDR1 and CDR2 sequences are LNHNV and YYDKDF (reference sequence). This CDR3 has 18 amino acids. The CDR3 DNA follows: TGTGCCACCAGCTCCACCAGGGGAGGGCTAGCGGGAGGCAATGAGCAGTTCTTC. Translating it yields CATSSTRGGLAGGNEQFF.

This clone was seen only once. The chain has TRBV20-1 and TRBJ2-2, with a weak D call TRBD1 (5 bases). CDR3 length equals 14 residues. Trimming took 3 bases from V and 5 from J, leaving 13 bases between them. The germline V gene has CDR1 DFQATT and CDR2 SNEGSKA (reference sequence). CDR3 sequence (DNA): TGCAGTGCTAGTTACAGGCCTACTACCGGGGAGCTGTTTTTT. As protein: CSASYRPTTGELFF.

The chain has TRBV30 and TRBJ1-1, with 11 bases fitting TRBD1. V lost 5 bases to trimming and J lost 5 bases; unmatched junction nucleotides: 7. There are 14 residues in the CDR3. Looked up from germline, CDR1 is GTSNPN and CDR2 is SVGIG (reference sequence). The CDR3 DNA sequence: TGTGCCTGGGTCGGGACAGGGGGTTGGACTGAAGCTTTCTTT. Residues: CAWVGTGGWTEAFF.

The J gene is TRBJ2-1, the V gene TRBV3-1 (or the pseudogene TRBV3-2), with TRBD2 as a possible D gene (5 bases). V lost 0 bases and J 9 bases, leaving 9 bases between the germline ends. The CDR3 spans 13 residues. The germline V gene encodes CDR1 LGHDT and CDR2 YNNKEL (reference sequence). CDR3 in amino acids: CASSQDSGSEQFF. CDR3 nucleotide sequence: TGTGCCAGCAGCCAAGATTCGGGGAGTGAGCAGTTCTTC.

This rearrangement joins TRBV6-5 to TRBJ1-3; D uncertain. In germline, CDR1 is MNHEY, CDR2 SVGAGI. V was trimmed by 2 bases and J by 1 base, leaving 6 bases between them. The CDR3 spans 14 residues. In DNA, the CDR3 is TGTGCCAGCAGTTACCGGGTGTCTGGAAACACCATATATTTT. Its protein product is CASSYRVSGNTIYF.

The chain couples TRBV14 to TRBJ1-1; TRBD1 agrees at 7 bases. CDR1 SGHDN and CDR2 FVKESK come from the germline V gene. The CDR3 runs 15 residues. V gave up 5 bases and J gave up 3 bases; unmatched junction bases: 9. The CDR3 loop is CASSSRQGPDTEAFF. The CDR3 coding sequence is TGTGCCAGCAGCTCACGACAGGGCCCTGACACTGAAGCTTTCTTT.

This chain connects TRBV24-1 to TRBJ1-5; TRBD1 is a possible D gene (5 bases). Germline lookup yields CDR1 KGHDR and CDR2 SFDVKD. The V end lost 12 bases, the J end lost 2 bases, and 13 bases lay between the germline ends. The length of the CDR3 is 13 residues. CDR3 protein: CASGPGGNQPQHF. The DNA of the CDR3 is TGTGCCTCCGGGCCGGGGGGCAATCAGCCCCAGCATTTT.

This chain connects TRBV15 to TRBJ1-2; the D is unclear. CDR1 and CDR2 (germline): LNHNV, YYDKDF (reference sequence). V lost 0 bases to trimming and J lost 4 bases, with 9 bases between them. The length of the CDR3 is 14 residues. The CDR3 DNA reads TGTGCCACCAGCAGAGATGAGGGTTTCTATGGCTACACCTTC. This encodes CATSRDEGFYGYTF.

This clone was detected only a few times. The chain has TRBV10-3 and TRBJ2-7; TRBD1 matches 7 bases. After removal of 3 bases from V and 6 bases from J, the junction contained 11 bases not matched to a gene. CDR1 is ENHRY and CDR2 is SYGVKD in the germline V gene. CDR3 length: 15 amino acids. In DNA form, the CDR3 reads TGTGCCATCAGTGAACGTGGGGACAGAGAGTCCGAGCAGTACTTC. Its protein product is CAISERGDRESEQYF.

This clone appeared once. The chain joins TRBV19 to TRBJ2-1; the D gene is possibly TRBD2 (7 bases). This CDR3 has 15 amino acids. The germline V and J ends were trimmed by 7 bases and 6 bases, with 19 bases remaining between them. Germline CDR1 LNHDA, CDR2 SQIVND (reference sequence). Here the CDR3 DNA reads TGTGCCAGTACCACCCCTGGGAGGGGGGGCAATGAGCAGTTCTTC. Encoded protein: CASTTPGRGGNEQFF.

The J gene is TRBJ2-1, the V gene TRBV6-2 or TRBV6-3; 9 positions agree with TRBD2. V was pared by 2 bases and J by 10 bases, with 15 bases of the junction left unmatched. This CDR3 is built from 17 residues. CDR1 and CDR2 from the germline V gene are MNHEY and SVGEGT. This CDR3 is CASSYPVLAGPPVEQFF. The CDR3 nucleotides read TGTGCCAGCAGTTACCCCGTCCTAGCGGGACCGCCTGTAGAGCAGTTCTTC.

This clone was observed a handful of times. The chain couples TRBV9 to TRBJ2-4; D may be TRBD2 (5 bases). Germline CDR1 is SGDLS and CDR2 is YYNGEE. The CDR3 is 18 amino acids. Trimming took 4 bases from V and 0 from J, leaving 20 bases between them. In DNA form, the CDR3 reads TGTGCCAGCAGCCCGGAGAACCGGGGTCCAAAAGCCAAAAACATTCAGTACTTC. It translates to CASSPENRGPKAKNIQYF.

V and J are TRBV5-1 and TRBJ1-3, with D unresolved. Germline V gives CDR1 SGHRS, CDR2 YFSETQ. The ends were cut back, 0 bases at V and 3 bases at J, with 13 bases in the middle. There are 16 residues in the CDR3. CDR3 sequence (DNA): TGCGCCAGCAGCTTGGGGGCTTTGGAGGTTGGAAACACCATATATTTT. Its protein is CASSLGALEVGNTIYF.

The V gene is TRBV19, the J gene TRBJ1-1; D gene uncertain. V dropped 5 bases and J dropped 4 bases, with 20 bases sitting between them. CDR3 size: 16 residues. Germline loops: CDR1 LNHDA, CDR2 SQIVND (reference sequence). This CDR3 is CASSAFTGGLGTEAFF. CDR3 nucleotides: TGTGCCAGTAGTGCGTTCACGGGAGGATTGGGCACTGAAGCTTTCTTT.

The J gene is TRBJ1-2, the V gene TRBV5-1, with D unresolved. Trimming cost V 0 bases and J 5 bases, with 26 bases left between them. Germline V gene sequence: CDR1 SGHRS, CDR2 YFSETQ. The CDR3 is 19 residues long. The CDR3 loop reads CASSLAGGRLRGKFYGYTF. The CDR3 DNA sequence: TGCGCCAGCAGCTTGGCCGGAGGCCGCCTAAGAGGGAAATTTTATGGCTACACCTTC. Based on the CDR3 plus reference TRBV5-1 and TRBJ1-2, the full variable domain is KAGVTQTPRYLIKTRGQQVTLSCSPISGHRSVSWYQQTPGQGLQFLFEYFSETQRNKGNFPGRFSGRQFSNSRSEMNVSTLELGDSALYLCASSLAGGRLRGKFYGYTFGSGTRLTVV.

The chain couples TRBV12-3 or TRBV12-4 to TRBJ2-1; D remains unclear. V shed 2 bases and J shed 8 bases, with 7 bases lying between them. The CDR3 length is 12 residues. The CDR3 loop reads CASSLTGHEQFF. The CDR3 DNA sequence: TGTGCCAGCAGTTTAACGGGTCATGAGCAGTTCTTC.

The V gene is TRBV9, the J gene TRBJ2-5; 9 bases match TRBD1. Trimming removed 4 bases from V and 4 bases from J; junction bases left unmatched: 14. The germline CDR1 and CDR2 sequences are SGDLS and YYNGEE. CDR3 length equals 17 residues. The CDR3 protein is CASSPGRLQGARETQYF. The CDR3 DNA sequence: TGTGCCAGCAGCCCCGGCCGGCTACAGGGGGCGCGAGAGACCCAGTACTTC. Drawing the rest from reference TRBV9 and TRBJ2-5, the complete variable domain is DSGVTQTPKHLITATGQRVTLRCSPRSGDLSVYWYQQSLDQGLQFLIQYYNGEERAKGNILERFSAQQFPDLHSELNLSSLELGDSALYFCASSPGRLQGARETQYFGPGTRLLVL.

Regarding this clone: The sample contains more than one DNA sequence encoding this CDR3. The chain carries TRBV7-3 and TRBJ1-1, with 8 bases aligning to TRBD1. The trim removed 2 bases at V and 6 bases at J, leaving 2 bases unmatched. Germline loops: CDR1 SGHTA, CDR2 FQGTGA. The CDR3 extends over 13 amino acids. CDR3 in DNA: TGTGCCAGCAGCTTAGACAGGGGCGCTGAAGCTTTCTTT. This encodes CASSLDRGAEAFF.

The chain carries TRBV13 and TRBJ1-2; D is perhaps TRBD1 (5 bases). This CDR3 has 15 amino acids. Trimming pared 0 bases from V and 8 bases from J, leaving 16 bases between. CDR1 is PRHDT and CDR2 is FYEKMQ in the germline V gene (reference sequence). DNA for the CDR3: TGTGCCAGCAGCTTAGGCCGGGGGGGGACGAGAGGCTACACCTTC. It is translated as CASSLGRGGTRGYTF.